This T cell receptor (beta chain) was sequenced during a study of blood T cell repertoires in COVID-19. This CDR3 is 15 amino acids long. Germline V gene data show CDR1 as SGHRS and CDR2 as YFSETQ. Trimming took off 0 bases at V and 1 base at J, with 10 bases between the two ends. TCRdb keeps only in-frame clones here, not all; method: immunoSEQ multiplex PCR. The repertoire holds under 95,000 clones, with about 90% as singletons. This clone was seen a few times. This TCR was recovered from a human donor with acute or convalescent COVID-19. The donor label of this sample is uncertain. The gene calls are TRBV5-1 and TRBJ1-1, with D tentatively TRBD1 (5 bases). Sequencing used peripheral blood. CDR3 sequence reads: CASSLAGGTNTEAFF. The CDR3 DNA sequence: TGCGCCAGCAGCTTGGCCGGGGGGACGAACACTGAAGCTTTCTTT.